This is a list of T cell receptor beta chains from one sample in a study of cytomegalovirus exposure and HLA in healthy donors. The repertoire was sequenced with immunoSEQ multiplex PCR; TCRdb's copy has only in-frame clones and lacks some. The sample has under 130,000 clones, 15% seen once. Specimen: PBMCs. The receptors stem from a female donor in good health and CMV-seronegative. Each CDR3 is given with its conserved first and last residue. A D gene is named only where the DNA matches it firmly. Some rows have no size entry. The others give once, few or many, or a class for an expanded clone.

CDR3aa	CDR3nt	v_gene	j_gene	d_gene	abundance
CASSLDSPPGELFF	TGCGCCAGCAGCTTGGACAGTCCCCCCGGGGAGCTGTTTTTT	TRBV5-1	TRBJ2-2	-	-
CSGSTGGTDTQYF	TGCAGCGGCAGCACCGGGGGCACAGATACGCAGTATTTT	TRBV29-1	TRBJ2-3	-	few
CASSFSGTYEQYF	TGTGCCAGCAGCTTTAGCGGGACCTACGAGCAGTACTTC	TRBV7-6	TRBJ2-7	TRBD2	few
CASSEGGTGPVKQYF	TGTGCCAGCAGCGAGGGGGGGACAGGGCCAGTGAAGCAGTACTTC	TRBV9	TRBJ2-7	TRBD1	few
CASGLKLAKNIQYF	TGTGCCAGCGGGCTCAAATTAGCCAAAAACATTCAGTACTTC	TRBV6-5	TRBJ2-4	-	-
CASRSPSNEQFF	TGCGCCAGCAGGTCTCCCTCGAATGAGCAGTTCTTC	TRBV5-1	TRBJ2-1	-	-
CASRDLYRSLTETQYF	TGTGCCAGCAGGGATCTTTACAGAAGCCTCACGGAGACCCAGTACTTC	TRBV6-4	TRBJ2-5	-	-
CSAHSSETQYF	TGCAGTGCCCACTCGTCAGAGACCCAGTACTTC	TRBV20-1	TRBJ2-5	-	-
CSVDLAGGETQYF	TGCAGCGTTGATCTAGCGGGGGGGGAGACCCAGTACTTC	TRBV29-1	TRBJ2-5	TRBD2	few
CASSTGTGEAFF	TGTGCCAGTAGTACGGGGACAGGGGAGGCTTTCTTT	TRBV19	TRBJ1-1	TRBD1	few
CSVGAGGPGGMFF	TGCAGCGTTGGGGCAGGTGGGCCCGGGGGAATGTTTTTT	TRBV29-1	TRBJ1-4	-	-
CASSPSSQETQYF	TGTGCCAGCAGCCCAAGCTCCCAAGAGACCCAGTACTTC	TRBV9	TRBJ2-5	-	-
CASSLAGRNEKLFF	TGTGCCAGCAGCTTAGCGGGGCGCAATGAAAAACTGTTTTTT	TRBV7-2	TRBJ1-4	-	-
CAWGSGTQETQYF	TGTGCCTGGGGTAGCGGGACCCAAGAGACCCAGTACTTC	TRBV30	TRBJ2-5	TRBD2	few
CASSGQGALSYNEQFF	TGTGCCAGCAGCGGCCAGGGGGCCCTCTCCTACAATGAGCAGTTCTTC	TRBV9	TRBJ2-1	TRBD1	few
CASSSQPIRGNTEAFF	TGTGCCAGCAGTTCACAACCCATCAGAGGGAACACTGAAGCTTTCTTT	TRBV27	TRBJ1-1	-	-
CASSQEISGSGQETQYF	TGTGCCAGCAGCCAAGAGATTAGTGGCAGCGGCCAAGAGACCCAGTACTTC	TRBV4-2	TRBJ2-5	-	few
CASSLRDTKNTEAFF	TGCGCCAGCAGCTTACGGGACACCAAGAACACTGAAGCTTTCTTT	TRBV5-1	TRBJ1-1	-	-
CASSRYRGAKNIQYF	TGTGCCAGCAGCCGATACAGGGGTGCCAAAAACATTCAGTACTTC	TRBV28	TRBJ2-4	TRBD1	-
CASSPPRGKGTEAFF	TGTGCCAGCAGTCCTCCCCGCGGTAAAGGCACTGAAGCTTTCTTT	TRBV27	TRBJ1-1	-	-
CASSQETAGGPYTQYF	TGTGCCAGCAGCCAAGAGACAGCGGGAGGGCCATATACGCAGTATTTT	TRBV4-2	TRBJ2-3	TRBD2	-
CATSREARNTGELFF	TGTGCCACCAGCAGAGAGGCCAGGAACACCGGGGAGCTGTTTTTT	TRBV15	TRBJ2-2	-	-
CASSRDFQETQYF	TGTGCCAGCAGCCGGGACTTCCAAGAGACCCAGTACTTC	TRBV9	TRBJ2-5	-	few
CASSRGPNTGELFF	TGTGCCAGCAGCAGGGGCCCGAACACCGGGGAGCTGTTTTTT	TRBV6-4	TRBJ2-2	-	few
CASSLDGGEPQHF	TGTGCCAGCAGCTTAGACGGGGGTGAGCCCCAGCATTTT	TRBV13	TRBJ1-5	-	few
CASSVEPGMGQPQHF	TGTGCCAGCAGCGTAGAGCCAGGTATGGGTCAGCCCCAGCATTTT	TRBV9	TRBJ1-5	-	once
CASSLWTSGSGTYEQYF	TGTGCCAGCAGCTTGTGGACTAGCGGGAGCGGTACCTACGAGCAGTACTTC	TRBV5-4	TRBJ2-7	TRBD2	few
CASSLVAGESDTQYF	TGTGCCAGCAGCTTAGTAGCGGGAGAGTCAGATACGCAGTATTTT	TRBV7-2	TRBJ2-3	TRBD2	few
CSVLVLANNEQFF	TGCAGCGTTTTAGTCCTAGCTAACAATGAGCAGTTCTTC	TRBV29-1	TRBJ2-1	-	-
CASRQKVGQPQHF	TGTGCCAGCAGACAGAAGGTCGGTCAGCCCCAGCATTTT	TRBV27	TRBJ1-5	-	few
CASSYGGRVYNEQFF	TGTGCCAGCAGTTATGGGGGGAGGGTCTACAATGAGCAGTTCTTC	TRBV6-5	TRBJ2-1	TRBD2	-
CASSLEIADYEQYF	TGTGCCAGCAGCTTAGAGATAGCGGACTACGAGCAGTACTTC	TRBV7-2	TRBJ2-7	-	-
CASSIGLAGGTDTQYF	TGTGCCAGTAGTATCGGACTAGCGGGGGGCACAGATACGCAGTATTTT	TRBV19	TRBJ2-3	TRBD2	few
CASSELGNRGIVNTGELFF	TGTGCCAGCAGTGAGTTAGGAAACAGGGGCATAGTAAACACCGGGGAGCTGTTTTTT	TRBV2	TRBJ2-2	TRBD1	few
CASSPQASGNTIYF	TGTGCCAGCTCACCCCAGGCCTCTGGAAACACCATATATTTT	TRBV18	TRBJ1-3	-	-
CSVYWTGSHGYTF	TGCAGCGTTTACTGGACAGGGTCGCATGGCTACACCTTC	TRBV29-1	TRBJ1-2	TRBD1	-
CASSFRDMNTEAFF	TGTGCCAGCAGCTTCCGGGACATGAACACTGAAGCTTTCTTT	TRBV7-9	TRBJ1-1	-	few
CASSGTGGSGNTIYF	TGTGCCAGCAGCGGCACAGGGGGCTCGGGAAACACCATATATTTT	TRBV6-6	TRBJ1-3	TRBD1	-
CASRPAASTDTQYF	TGCGCCAGCAGGCCAGCGGCTAGCACAGATACGCAGTATTTT	TRBV5-1	TRBJ2-3	-	few
CASSLAPRGYNEQFF	TGTGCCAGCAGCTTGGCCCCCCGCGGTTATAATGAGCAGTTCTTC	TRBV5-6	TRBJ2-1	-	few
CASSLGAKPSYEQYF	TGTGCCAGCAGCTTAGGGGCTAAGCCCTCCTACGAGCAGTACTTC	TRBV5-6	TRBJ2-7	-	few
CASSPSTGQANEKLFF	TGTGCCAGCTCACCTTCCACAGGGCAGGCTAATGAAAAACTGTTTTTT	TRBV18	TRBJ1-4	-	-
CASSPGTTIYNEQFF	TGTGCTAGCAGCCCCGGGACTACCATATACAATGAGCAGTTCTTC	TRBV7-7	TRBJ2-1	TRBD2	-
CASSLGLRQAYSYEQYF	TGTGCCAGCAGCTTAGGCCTTCGACAGGCGTACTCCTACGAGCAGTACTTC	TRBV7-2	TRBJ2-7	-	few
CASSLGTAYEQYF	TGTGCTAGCAGCTTAGGGACAGCCTACGAGCAGTACTTC	TRBV7-7	TRBJ2-7	TRBD1	-
CASTNRDREYEQYF	TGTGCCAGCACTAACCGGGACAGGGAATACGAGCAGTACTTC	TRBV2	TRBJ2-7	TRBD1	-
CASSWRGQEETQYF	TGTGCCAGCTCGTGGAGGGGGCAAGAAGAGACCCAGTACTTC	TRBV18	TRBJ2-5	-	-
CASSLAGRETQYF	TGTGCCAGCAGCTTGGCGGGTAGGGAGACCCAGTACTTC	TRBV5-4	TRBJ2-5	-	-
CASSSRTGHTGELFF	TGTGCCAGCAGTTCAAGGACAGGGCACACCGGGGAGCTGTTTTTT	TRBV27	TRBJ2-2	TRBD1	few
CASSDGWVTGELFF	TGTGCCAGCAGTGACGGGTGGGTTACCGGGGAGCTGTTTTTT	TRBV2	TRBJ2-2	-	few
CASSVNSGGTYEQYF	TGTGCCAGCAGTGTTAATAGCGGGGGTACCTACGAGCAGTACTTC	TRBV6-1	TRBJ2-7	TRBD2	-
CASRLQGRAEKLFF	TGTGCCAGCAGACTACAGGGTCGGGCTGAAAAACTGTTTTTT	TRBV27	TRBJ1-4	-	-
CAIRPGLRQETQYF	TGTGCCATCAGGCCGGGACTAAGACAAGAGACCCAGTACTTC	TRBV10-3	TRBJ2-5	TRBD2	-
CASSLVDRNTEAFF	TGTGCCAGCAGCTTAGTCGACAGGAACACTGAAGCTTTCTTT	TRBV7-9	TRBJ1-1	-	-
CASHRFNYGYTF	TGTGCCAGTCACAGATTTAACTATGGCTACACCTTC	TRBV28	TRBJ1-2	-	-
CASSYARLAGVADTQYF	TGTGCCAGCAGTTATGCCCGACTAGCGGGAGTGGCAGATACGCAGTATTTT	TRBV28	TRBJ2-3	TRBD2	-
CASSPRQGASQPQHF	TGTGCCAGCTCACCACGGCAGGGGGCAAGTCAGCCCCAGCATTTT	TRBV18	TRBJ1-5	TRBD1	few
CAWRGNARDYTF	TGTGCCTGGAGGGGGAACGCCCGGGACTACACCTTC	TRBV30	TRBJ1-2	-	few
CASSLFQGEYGYTF	TGTGCCAGCAGCTTATTCCAGGGTGAATATGGCTACACCTTC	TRBV7-2	TRBJ1-2	-	few